This T cell receptor beta chain was documented in a study of shared clonotypes between healthy human individuals. This clone was recorded once. The CDR3 is 16 residues long. Germline V gene sequence: CDR1 SGHTA, CDR2 FQGNSA. V gave up 1 base and J gave up 3 bases, with 12 bases separating them. Genomic DNA per cell subset filled all wells of several immunoSEQ plates. Profiling relied on immunoSEQ multiplex PCR, and the TCRdb table lists in-frame clones only, not all of them. Altogether approximately 2.1 million clones are present, about 92% being singletons, with the ten largest covering 0.35% to 0.5%.

This clonotype originated in a man younger than 30 in good health. Some clones in this sample may be carry-over from other donors' samples. The sample was naive CD4+ T cells from PBMCs. As to subset: CD45RA+ positively selected. This sequence joins TRBV7-2 and TRBJ2-2, with a weak D call TRBD1 (5 bases). The CDR3 region is CASSLDRPGDTGELFF. CDR3 sequence (DNA): TGTGCCAGCAGCTTAGACAGGCCCGGCGACACCGGGGAGCTGTTTTTT.